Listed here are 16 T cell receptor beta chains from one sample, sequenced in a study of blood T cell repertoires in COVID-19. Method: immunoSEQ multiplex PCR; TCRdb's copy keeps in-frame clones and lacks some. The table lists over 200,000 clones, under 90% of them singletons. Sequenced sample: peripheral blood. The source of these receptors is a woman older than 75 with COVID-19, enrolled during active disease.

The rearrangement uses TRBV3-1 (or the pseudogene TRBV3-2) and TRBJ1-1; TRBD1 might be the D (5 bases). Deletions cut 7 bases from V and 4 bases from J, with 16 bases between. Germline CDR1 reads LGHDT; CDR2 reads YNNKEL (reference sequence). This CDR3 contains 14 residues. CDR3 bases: TGTGCCAGCATCTCAAGTGGAAGGGGCACTGAAGCTTTCTTT. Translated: CASISSGRGTEAFF.

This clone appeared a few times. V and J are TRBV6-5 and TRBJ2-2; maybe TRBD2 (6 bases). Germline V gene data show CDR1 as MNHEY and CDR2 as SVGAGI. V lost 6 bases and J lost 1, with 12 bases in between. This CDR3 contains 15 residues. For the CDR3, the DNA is TGTGCCAGCAGGGGGACTCTCTGGAACACCGGGGAGCTGTTTTTT. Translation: CASRGTLWNTGELFF.

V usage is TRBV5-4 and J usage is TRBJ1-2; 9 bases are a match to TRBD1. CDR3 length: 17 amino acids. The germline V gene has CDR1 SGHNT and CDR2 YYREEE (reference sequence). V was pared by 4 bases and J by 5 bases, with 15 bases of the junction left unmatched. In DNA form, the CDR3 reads TGTGCCAGCAGCGCCGGCCAAACAGGGGGCGGTAGATATGGCTACACCTTC. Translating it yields CASSAGQTGGGRYGYTF.

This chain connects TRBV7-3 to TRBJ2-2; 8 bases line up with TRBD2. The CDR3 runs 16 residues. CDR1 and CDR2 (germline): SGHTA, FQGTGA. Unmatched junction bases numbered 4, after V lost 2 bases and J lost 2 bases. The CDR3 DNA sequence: TGTGCCAGCAGCTTACAAGCGGGGGCTAACACCGGGGAGCTGTTTTTT. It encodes CASSLQAGANTGELFF.

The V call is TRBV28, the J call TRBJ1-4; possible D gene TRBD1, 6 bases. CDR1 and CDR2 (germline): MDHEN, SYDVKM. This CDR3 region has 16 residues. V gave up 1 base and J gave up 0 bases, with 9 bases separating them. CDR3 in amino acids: CASSLSGGATNEKLFF. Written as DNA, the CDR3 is TGTGCCAGCAGTTTATCTGGGGGCGCAACTAATGAAAAACTGTTTTTT.

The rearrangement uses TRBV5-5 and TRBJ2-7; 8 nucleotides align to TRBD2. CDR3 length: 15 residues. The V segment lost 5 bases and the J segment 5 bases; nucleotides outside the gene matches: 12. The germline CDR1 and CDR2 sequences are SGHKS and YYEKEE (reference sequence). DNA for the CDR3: TGTGCCAGCAGAAGAGGGGACTTTAGCGGGAACGAGCAGTACTTC. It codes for CASRRGDFSGNEQYF.

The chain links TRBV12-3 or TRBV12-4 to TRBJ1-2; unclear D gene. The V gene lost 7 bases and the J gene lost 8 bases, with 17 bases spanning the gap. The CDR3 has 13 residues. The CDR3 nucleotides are TGTGCCAGCACCCTAGCTCTCGGGGTGGGCTACACCTTC. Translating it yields CASTLALGVGYTF.

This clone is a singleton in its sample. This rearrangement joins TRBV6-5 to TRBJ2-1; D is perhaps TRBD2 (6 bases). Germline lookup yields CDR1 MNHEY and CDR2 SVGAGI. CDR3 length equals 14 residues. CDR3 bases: TGTGCTACCAGACGGGACTCGGCCTACAATGAGCAGTTCTTC. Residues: CATRRDSAYNEQFF.

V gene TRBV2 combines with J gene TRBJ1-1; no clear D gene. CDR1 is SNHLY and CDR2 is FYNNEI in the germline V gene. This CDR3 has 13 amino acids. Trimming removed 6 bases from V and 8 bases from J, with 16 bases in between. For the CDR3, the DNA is TGTGCCAGCAGCGGCCAGGTCCCCGGAGAAGCTTTCTTT. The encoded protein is CASSGQVPGEAFF.

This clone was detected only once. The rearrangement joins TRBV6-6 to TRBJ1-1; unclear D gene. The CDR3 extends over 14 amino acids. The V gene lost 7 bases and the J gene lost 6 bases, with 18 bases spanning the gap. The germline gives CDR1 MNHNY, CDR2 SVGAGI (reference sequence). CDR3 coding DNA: TGTGCCAGCACCTTCGAGGGCTCCAAGGCTGAAGCTTTCTTT. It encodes CASTFEGSKAEAFF.

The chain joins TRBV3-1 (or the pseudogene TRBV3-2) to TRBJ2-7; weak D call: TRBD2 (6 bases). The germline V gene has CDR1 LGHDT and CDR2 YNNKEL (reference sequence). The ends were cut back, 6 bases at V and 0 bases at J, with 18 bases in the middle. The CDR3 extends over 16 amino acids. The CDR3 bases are TGTGCCAGCAGTCCCCGGGGGAGCGTGAGCTCCTACGAGCAGTACTTC. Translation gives CASSPRGSVSSYEQYF.

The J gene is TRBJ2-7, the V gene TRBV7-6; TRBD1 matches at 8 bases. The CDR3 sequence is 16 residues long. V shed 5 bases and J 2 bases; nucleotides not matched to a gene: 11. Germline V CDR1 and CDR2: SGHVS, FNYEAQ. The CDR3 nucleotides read TGTGCCAGCAGCCAGGGGGGCGCAGGGGGCCCCTACGAGCAGTACTTC. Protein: CASSQGGAGGPYEQYF.

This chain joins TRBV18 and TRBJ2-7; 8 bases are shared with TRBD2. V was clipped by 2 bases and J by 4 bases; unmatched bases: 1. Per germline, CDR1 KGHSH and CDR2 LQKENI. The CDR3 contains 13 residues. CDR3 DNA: TGTGCCAGCTCACCAGCGGGGGGTTACGAGCAGTACTTC. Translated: CASSPAGGYEQYF.

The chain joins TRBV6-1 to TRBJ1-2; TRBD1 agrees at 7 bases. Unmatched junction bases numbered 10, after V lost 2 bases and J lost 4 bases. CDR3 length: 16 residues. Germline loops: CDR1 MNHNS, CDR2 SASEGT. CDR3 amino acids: CASSEFTGVLGYGYTF. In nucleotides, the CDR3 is TGTGCCAGCAGTGAATTTACAGGGGTTTTAGGCTATGGCTACACCTTC.

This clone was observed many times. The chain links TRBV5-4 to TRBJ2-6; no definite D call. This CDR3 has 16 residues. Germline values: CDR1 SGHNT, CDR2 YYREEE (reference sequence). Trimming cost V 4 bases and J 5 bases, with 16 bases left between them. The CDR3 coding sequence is TGTGCCAGCAGCCCCCCTTCTTCCGTCTGGGCCAACGTCCTGACTTTC. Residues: CASSPPSSVWANVLTF.

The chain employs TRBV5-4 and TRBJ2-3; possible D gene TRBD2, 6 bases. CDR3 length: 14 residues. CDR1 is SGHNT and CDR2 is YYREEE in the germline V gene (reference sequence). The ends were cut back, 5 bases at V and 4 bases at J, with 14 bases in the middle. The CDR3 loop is CASRERLDPDTQYF. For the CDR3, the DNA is TGTGCCAGCAGGGAGAGACTAGACCCAGATACGCAGTATTTT. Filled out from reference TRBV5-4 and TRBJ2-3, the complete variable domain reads ETGVTQSPTHLIKTRGQQVTLRCSSQSGHNTVSWYQQALGQGPQFIFQYYREEENGRGNFPPRFSGLQFPNYSSELNVNALELDDSALYLCASRERLDPDTQYFGPGTRLTVL.